This TCR beta chain was identified in a study of OX40 agonist ivuxolimab in advanced cancers. Study as a whole: Partial responses, seen in three patients, involved one hepatocellular carcinoma and two cutaneous melanomas.

TCRdb's table, derived via immunoSEQ multiplex PCR, lists solely in-frame clones and lacks some. Counted here are some 70,000 clones, roughly 88% occurring once; the ten biggest clones make up under 1%. Exclusion of a patient followed from autoimmune disease history or systemic immunosuppression. CDR1 is LNHDA and CDR2 is SQIVND in the germline V gene (reference sequence). The ends lost 4 bases at V and 4 bases at J; junction bases unmatched: 10. The CDR3 is 17 residues long. Findings of the study overall: Which antigen the expanded peripheral T cells recognized is unknown.

A note on this clone: The antigen is unknown.

The source material was CD4+ or CD8+ T cells sorted from blood, sampled in a trial of the OX40 agonist ivuxolimab. This chain uses TRBV19 with TRBJ1-5, with TRBD1 identical over 10 bases. This TCR derives from an adult with an advanced solid tumor such as melanoma, head and neck, liver or kidney cancer. The chain's CDR3 is CASSTPRTGGRNQPQHF. CDR3 nucleotides: TGTGCCAGTAGTACCCCCCGGACAGGGGGAAGGAATCAGCCCCAGCATTTT.